The 12 T cell receptor beta chains presented below share a single source sample, sequenced in a study of blood T cell repertoires in COVID-19. Here immunoSEQ multiplex PCR was the method, and the copy in TCRdb shows in-frame clones only, minus some. The sample holds some 140,000 clones, around 83% seen once. Sequenced input: PBMCs or T cells enriched from blood (not recorded which). These receptors all stem from a man aged 25-45 years who had recovered from COVID-19.

This chain connects TRBV19 to TRBJ1-2; TRBD1 might be the D (5 bases). Trimming removed 3 bases at V and 3 bases at J, with 11 bases between. Germline V gene data show CDR1 as LNHDA and CDR2 as SQIVND (reference sequence). The CDR3 length is 14 residues. The CDR3: CASSIQGMDYGYTF. The CDR3 DNA follows: TGTGCCAGTAGTATTCAGGGTATGGACTATGGCTACACCTTC.

The chain joins TRBV4-1 to TRBJ2-7, with 11 bases lining up with TRBD2. CDR1 and CDR2 from the germline V gene are MGHRA and YSYEKL. This CDR3 is built from 18 residues. With V trimmed by 3 bases and J by 6 bases, 16 bases remained unmatched. CDR3 sequence: CASSQRGVLAGVGSEQYF. CDR3 coding DNA: TGCGCCAGCAGCCAGAGAGGAGTACTAGCGGGAGTCGGATCCGAGCAGTACTTC.

The rearrangement links TRBV24-1 to TRBJ2-3; 7 nucleotides align to TRBD2. Losses at the gene ends were 3 bases for V and 6 bases for J; bases not matched to a gene: 8. This CDR3 is 15 amino acids long. CDR1 is KGHDR and CDR2 is SFDVKD in the germline V gene. The CDR3 bases are TGTGCCACCAGTGATCCTACTAGCGATGGGGATACGCAGTATTTT. This translates into CATSDPTSDGDTQYF.

This clone has more than one count but fewer than ten. CDR3 residues: CASSSPPGLAYNSPLHF. The CDR3 DNA reads as TGTGCCAGTAGTTCCCCACCGGGTCTGGCCTATAATTCACCCCTCCACTTT. V and J are TRBV19 and TRBJ1-6; unclear D gene. With 5 bases removed from V and 2 bases from J, the gap between germline ends came to 16 bases. In germline, CDR1 is LNHDA, CDR2 SQIVND (reference sequence). This CDR3 region has 17 residues.

This chain links TRBV2 with TRBJ2-7; 10 bases align to TRBD2. Trimming at V came to 6 bases and at J to 6 bases, leaving 5 bases not matched to a gene. CDR1 and CDR2 (germline): SNHLY, FYNNEI. The CDR3 is 13 amino acids. The CDR3 DNA follows: TGTGCCAGCAGGCTAGCGGGAGTTTCCGAGCAGTACTTC. This codes for CASRLAGVSEQYF.

The gene calls are TRBV27 and TRBJ1-2, with TRBD1 matching 9 bases. CDR1 and CDR2 (germline): MNHEY, SMNVEV (reference sequence). The trim removed 11 bases at V and 6 bases at J, leaving 10 bases unmatched. The CDR3 is made up of 13 amino acids. The DNA of the CDR3 is TGTGCCCTGAGGGACAGGGCATTTGATGGCTACACCTTC. It specifies CALRDRAFDGYTF.

The chain employs TRBV29-1 and TRBJ1-1; no clear D. The CDR3 contains 12 residues. V lost 6 bases and J 2 bases, leaving 10 bases between the germline ends. CDR1 SQVTM and CDR2 ANQGSEA come from the germline V gene. The CDR3 region has the DNA TGCAGCGTCGGACGACTAAACACTGAAGCTTTCTTT. It translates to CSVGRLNTEAFF.

The V and J genes are TRBV21-1 and TRBJ1-5; TRBD1 was called by the table and not checked on the DNA. TRBV21-1 is an annotated pseudogene. The CDR3 length is 16 residues. CDR3 residues: CASSQGEDYSNQPQHF. The CDR3 region has the DNA TGTGCCAGCAGCCAGGGGGAGGATTATAGCAATCAGCCCCAGCATTTT.

V is TRBV2 and J is TRBJ1-5, with D perhaps matching TRBD1 (6 bases). The germline V gene encodes CDR1 SNHLY and CDR2 FYNNEI. V shed 6 bases and J shed 6 bases, with 12 bases lying between them. The CDR3 extends over 13 amino acids. CDR3 nucleotide sequence: TGTGCCAGCAGGACAGGTGCCAGTCAGCCCCAGCATTTT. Translating it yields CASRTGASQPQHF.

This clone has only one observation. This chain connects TRBV3-1 (or the pseudogene TRBV3-2) to TRBJ2-7, with a possible D match to TRBD2 (5 bases). CDR1 and CDR2 from the germline V gene are LGHDT and YNNKEL (reference sequence). V lost 1 base to trimming and J lost 3 bases, with 13 bases between them. This CDR3 region has 15 residues. CDR3 protein: CASSQASGSSYEQYF. The CDR3 DNA reads TGTGCCAGCAGCCAAGCCAGCGGCAGTAGCTACGAGCAGTACTTC.

The gene calls are TRBV10-3 and TRBJ1-5; a weak D match, TRBD1 (6 bases). Per the germline V gene, CDR1 is ENHRY and CDR2 is SYGVKD. CDR3 length: 15 residues. V shed 2 bases and J shed 4 bases, with 12 bases lying between them. The CDR3 DNA reads as TGTGCCATCAGTGAGGGGGGGGCAAATAATCAGCCCCAGCATTTT. Encoded protein: CAISEGGANNQPQHF.

The chain couples TRBV28 to TRBJ2-3; 11 nucleotides line up with TRBD2. This CDR3 is built from 16 residues. Germline V gene lookup returns CDR1 MDHEN and CDR2 SYDVKM. Trimming at V came to 6 bases and at J to 4 bases, leaving 9 bases not matched to a gene. The CDR3 coding sequence is TGTGCCAGCAGCCACCCCACTAGCGGGGGTGCAGATACGCAGTATTTT. It yields the protein CASSHPTSGGADTQYF.